This TCR beta chain was captured in a study of OX40 agonist ivuxolimab in advanced cancers. At the level of the whole study: Ivuxolimab, which targeted the costimulatory receptor OX40 (CD134), was an agonistic, fully human IgG2 monoclonal antibody. Intravenous ivuxolimab was administered to patients every 2 weeks at six dose levels: 0.01, 0.1, 0.3, 1.5, 3 and 10 mg/kg. Of the approximately 54 patients in dose escalation, 19 had hepatocellular carcinoma, some 15 had melanoma, 9 had renal cell carcinoma and 9 had head and neck cancer. A male proportion of around 80% and a mean age of around 60 years, ranging from roughly 23 to 85, were recorded for the dose-escalation cohort. Patients were allowed to have had prior anti-PD-1, anti-PD-L1 or anti-CTLA-4 therapy, and 40% of the dose-escalation patients had previously received checkpoint inhibitors. Partial responses occurred in three dose-escalation patients: two with cutaneous melanoma and one with hepatocellular carcinoma. Peripheral TCRbeta sequencing was intended to test whether TCR sequence diversity was altered and clonal T-cell expansion was caused by ivuxolimab. The paper covers the monotherapy dose-escalation part of the phase I ivuxolimab trial, which included N of about 50 patients. On the study overall, not on this receptor specifically: At doses of 0.1 to 3.0 mg/kg, clonal expansion of both CD4+ and CD8+ blood T cells was observed from baseline to week 6. Low levels of normalized T-cell clonal expansion were also shown by some nonresponding patients. After ivuxolimab, more expanded clones were found on average in CD8+ T cells than in CD4+ T cells. In partial responders in the 0.1-3.0 mg/kg groups, normalized peripheral clonal expansion was found to be among the lowest, especially among CD8+ T cells. The antigen specificity of the clonally expanded peripheral T cells was not determined.

For sequencing of the TCRbeta CDR3 region, genomic DNA was extracted from the sorted cells. TCRbeta CDR3 regions were sequenced using the immunoSEQ Assay. This immuneACCESS table, as held by TCRdb, lists in-frame sequences with V and J called but not all clones. Of the missing ones, under half trace to an unresolved V gene in checked studies; the others have no known cause. This sample has tens of thousands of clones in its table, and roughly nine tenths of those were observed once. The top ten clones comprise 0.33% of the sample. Reading from cysteine to phenylalanine, the CDR3 counts 16 amino acids. Kept here is only the CDR3 DNA, which spans 48 bases and is read in frame from base 1. A distance of 12 bases separates the germline ends of V and J, which lose 1 base and 0 bases respectively. The germline V gene encodes CDR1 GTSNPN and CDR2 SVGIG (reference sequence). The trial excluded patients who had a history of autoimmune disease or were on systemic immunosuppression. Peripheral blood for TCR sequencing was drawn from every dose cohort at baseline, at cycle 4 day 1 and at cycle 7 day 1. Samples were obtained from an open-label, multicenter, first-in-human phase I dose-escalation trial of ivuxolimab. Adults with locally advanced or metastatic melanoma, renal cell, hepatocellular, or head and neck squamous cell carcinoma were enrolled in the trial. CD4+ and CD8+ T cells were sorted separately from peripheral blood before TCR sequencing.

Regarding this clone: Its antigen is currently not known. Base qualities were left out, and no much larger clone turns up one base away.

The chain is encoded by TRBV30 joined to TRBJ2-2, with no reliable assignment of the D segment. This TCR derives from an adult with an advanced solid tumor such as melanoma, head and neck, liver or kidney cancer. The sample here was CD4+ or CD8+ T cells sorted from blood, taken in a trial of the OX40 agonist ivuxolimab. The DNA reads as follows: TGTGCCTGGAGTGAAGATCGGACCGCGAACACCGGGGAGCTGTTTTTT. Translation gives CAWSEDRTANTGELFF.